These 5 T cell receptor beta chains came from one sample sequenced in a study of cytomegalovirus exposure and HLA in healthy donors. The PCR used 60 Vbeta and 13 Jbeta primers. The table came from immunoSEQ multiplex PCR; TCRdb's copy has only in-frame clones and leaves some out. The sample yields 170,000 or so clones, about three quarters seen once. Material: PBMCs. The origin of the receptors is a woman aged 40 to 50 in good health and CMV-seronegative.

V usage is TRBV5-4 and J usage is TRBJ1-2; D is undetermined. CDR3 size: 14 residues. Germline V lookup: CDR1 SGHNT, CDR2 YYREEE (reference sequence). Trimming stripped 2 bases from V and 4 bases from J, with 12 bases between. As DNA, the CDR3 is TGTGCCAGCAGCTTAGACCGGGTCGGCTATGGCTACACCTTC. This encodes CASSLDRVGYGYTF.

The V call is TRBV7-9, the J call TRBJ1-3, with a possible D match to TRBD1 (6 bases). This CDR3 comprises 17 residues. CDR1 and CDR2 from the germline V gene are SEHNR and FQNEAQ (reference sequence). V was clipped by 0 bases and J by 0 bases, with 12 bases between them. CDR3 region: CASSLAKQGRSGNTIYF. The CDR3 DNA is TGTGCCAGCAGCTTAGCTAAACAGGGTCGCTCTGGAAACACCATATATTTT.

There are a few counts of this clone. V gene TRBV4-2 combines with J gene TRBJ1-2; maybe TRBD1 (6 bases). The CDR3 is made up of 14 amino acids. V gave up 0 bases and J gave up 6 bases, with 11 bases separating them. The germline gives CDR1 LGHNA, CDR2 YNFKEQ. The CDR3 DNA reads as TGTGCCAGCAGCCAAGAAGGCTACAGGGATGGCTACACCTTC. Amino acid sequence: CASSQEGYRDGYTF.

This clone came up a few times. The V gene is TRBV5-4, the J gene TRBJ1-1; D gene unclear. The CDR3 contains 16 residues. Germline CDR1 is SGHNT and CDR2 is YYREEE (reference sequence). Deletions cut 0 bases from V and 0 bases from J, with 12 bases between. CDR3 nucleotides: TGTGCCAGCAGCTTGGATCCAGGTCTGATGAACACTGAAGCTTTCTTT. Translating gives CASSLDPGLMNTEAFF.

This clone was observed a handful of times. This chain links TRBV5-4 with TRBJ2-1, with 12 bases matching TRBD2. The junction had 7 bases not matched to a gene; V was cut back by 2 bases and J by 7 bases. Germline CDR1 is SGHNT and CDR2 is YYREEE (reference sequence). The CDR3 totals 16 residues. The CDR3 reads CASSFPRLAGENEQFF. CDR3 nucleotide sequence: TGTGCCAGCAGCTTTCCCCGACTAGCGGGGGAAAATGAGCAGTTCTTC.